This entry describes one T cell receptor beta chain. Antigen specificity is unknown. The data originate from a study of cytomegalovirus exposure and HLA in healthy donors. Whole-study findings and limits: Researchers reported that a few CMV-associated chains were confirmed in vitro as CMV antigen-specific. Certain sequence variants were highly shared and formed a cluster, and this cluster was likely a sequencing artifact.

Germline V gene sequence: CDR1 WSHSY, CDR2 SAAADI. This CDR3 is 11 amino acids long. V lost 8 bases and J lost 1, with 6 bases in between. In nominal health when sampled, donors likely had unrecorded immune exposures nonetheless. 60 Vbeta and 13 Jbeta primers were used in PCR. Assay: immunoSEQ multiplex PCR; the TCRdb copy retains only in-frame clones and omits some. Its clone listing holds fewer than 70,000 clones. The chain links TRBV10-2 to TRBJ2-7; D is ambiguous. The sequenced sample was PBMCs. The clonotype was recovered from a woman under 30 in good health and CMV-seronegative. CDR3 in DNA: TGCGCCAGCGGCCCTTCCTACGAGCAGTACTTC. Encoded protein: CASGPSYEQYF.